The clone carrying this T cell receptor (beta chain) was recorded a few times. The data stem from a study of Ad26.COV2.S vaccination and SARS-CoV-2 variants. The data were produced by immunoSEQ multiplex PCR, yet TCRdb's version contains in-frame clones alone and is incomplete. Of roughly 350,000 clones in the sample, 88% were seen once. This CDR3 region has 13 residues. J gave up 8 bases and V 5 bases, and 4 bases lay outside the gene matches. As for treatment: about 20 received Ad26.COV2.S at low or high dose, single or two shots; about 5 received placebo; per-sample allocation not given. Sampling was done on day 63 after the first vaccine or placebo injection.

This material consisted of peripheral blood, taken in a trial of Ad26.COV2.S vaccine versus placebo. The TCR sequence derives from a person between 18 and 65 years old who received the Ad26.COV2.S COVID-19 vaccine or a placebo. The genes are TRBV12-3 or TRBV12-4 and TRBJ2-1; 9 nucleotides align to TRBD1. The CDR3 nucleotides are TGTGCCAGCAGTCCAGGACAGGGGCATGAGCAGTTCTTC. Translated, it gives CASSPGQGHEQFF.